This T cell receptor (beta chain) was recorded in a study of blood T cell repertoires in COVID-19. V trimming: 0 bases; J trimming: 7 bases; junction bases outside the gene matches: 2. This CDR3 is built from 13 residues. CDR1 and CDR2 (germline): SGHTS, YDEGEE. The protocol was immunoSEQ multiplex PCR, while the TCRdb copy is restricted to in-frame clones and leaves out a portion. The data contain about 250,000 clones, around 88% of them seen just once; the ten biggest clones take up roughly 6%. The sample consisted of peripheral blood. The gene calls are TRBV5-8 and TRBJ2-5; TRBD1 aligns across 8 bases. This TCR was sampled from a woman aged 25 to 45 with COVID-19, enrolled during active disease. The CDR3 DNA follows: TGTGCCAGCAGCTTGGGACAGGGGACGACCCAGTACTTC. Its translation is CASSLGQGTTQYF.